The clone carrying this T cell receptor (beta chain) was detected ten times or more. What it binds is unknown. These data belong to a study of Graves' ophthalmopathy and Graves' hyperthyroidism. Points from the study as a whole: Most expanded clonotypes from thyroid (those above 0.001 frequency) were also found in blood. Ophthalmopathy could be told apart from stable hyperthyroidism by a 13-signature model (87.88% sensitivity, roughly 81% specificity). Sensitivity reached more than 70% and specificity approximately 78% when the model predicted ophthalmopathy progression.

RNA transcripts provided the template for amplifying TCR beta CDR3 regions. Following a first-round RT-PCR that used HTBI primers, a second-round multiplex PCR was carried out. MiXCR, applied by TCRdb to the multiplex PCR reads, yields one record per CDR3 protein. The table lists hundreds of thousands of distinct CDR3 sequences, roughly 39% of them singletons, with under 3.5% in the top ten. From germline, CDR1 is DFQATT and CDR2 SNEGSKA (reference sequence). With 6 bases removed from V and 7 bases from J, the gap between germline ends came to 16 bases. The CDR3 sequence is 13 residues long. J is TRBJ1-3 and V is TRBV20-1, with D perhaps matching TRBD1 (6 bases). This sequence originates from an adult man with Graves' ophthalmopathy. The specimen sequenced was peripheral blood. CDR3 amino acids: CSARDIASNTIYF. The CDR3 region has the DNA TGCAGTGCCAGGGACATCGCGTCGAACACCATATATTTT.